These T cell receptor beta chains were read from a single sample in a study of T-cell memory formation after mild COVID-19. TCRdb itself ran the 5' RACE reads through MiXCR, one entry per CDR3 protein. The repertoire holds 40,000 to 55,000 distinct CDR3 sequences, with 12% as singletons. The sample taken for sequencing was PBMCs or a T cell subset sorted from them (not recorded which). The receptors stem from a young man who had mild COVID-19 (a few samples of this study predate the infection). Cell type and time point are not known. The CDR3 runs from the conserved cysteine through the conserved F or W. The order of the fields is V gene, clone size, CDR3 length, D gene, J gene, CDR3 protein, CDR3 DNA. D genes are given only for firm matches. The listing skips clone size in some rows; elsewhere it reads once, few, many or a size class.

V: TRBV18; size: NA; length: 14; D: NA; J: TRBJ2-5; CDR3: CASSPKVLSETQYF; DNA: TGTGCCAGCTCACCAAAGGTCTTGTCCGAGACCCAGTACTTC
V: TRBV10-3; size: few; length: 16; D: TRBD2; J: TRBJ2-7; CDR3: CAISDEAGKRLYEQYF; DNA: TGTGCCATCAGTGATGAAGCGGGAAAGCGCCTGTACGAGCAGTACTTC
V: TRBV6-5; size: many; length: 13; D: NA; J: TRBJ1-1; CDR3: CASRQGSHTEAFF; DNA: TGTGCCAGCCGCCAGGGGAGCCACACTGAAGCTTTCTTT
V: TRBV5-6; size: NA; length: 13; D: NA; J: TRBJ1-5; CDR3: CASSLRRNQPQHF; DNA: TGTGCCAGCAGCTTACGGCGTAATCAGCCCCAGCATTTT
V: TRBV21-1; size: NA; length: 15; D: NA; J: TRBJ2-7; CDR3: CASSPPKWRSGEQYF; DNA: TGTGCCAGCAGCCCACCAAAGTGGAGATCGGGCGAGCAGTACTTC
V: TRBV4-2; size: many; length: 14; D: NA; J: TRBJ2-3; CDR3: CASSQGSSADTQYF; DNA: TGTGCCAGCAGCCAAGGTTCTAGTGCCGATACGCAGTATTTT
V: TRBV5-1; size: NA; length: 14; D: TRBD1; J: TRBJ2-7; CDR3: CASSFPGGSYEQYF; DNA: TGCGCCAGCAGCTTTCCAGGGGGCTCCTACGAGCAGTACTTC
V: TRBV7-2; size: few; length: 14; D: NA; J: TRBJ2-6; CDR3: CAGSGDSGANVLTF; DNA: TGTGCCGGAAGTGGGGACTCTGGGGCCAACGTCCTGACTTTC
V: TRBV20-1; size: few; length: 15; D: NA; J: TRBJ2-7; CDR3: CSAPQPGPPSSEQYF; DNA: TGCAGTGCTCCACAGCCGGGACCGCCTTCGAGCGAGCAGTACTTC
V: TRBV7-9; size: few; length: 17; D: TRBD1; J: TRBJ1-1; CDR3: CASSSEGQGVSNTEAFF; DNA: TGTGCCAGCAGCTCAGAGGGACAGGGGGTTTCGAACACTGAAGCTTTCTTT
V: TRBV5-1; size: few; length: 16; D: TRBD1; J: TRBJ1-1; CDR3: CASSLGAQGAGTEAFF; DNA: TGCGCCAGCAGCTTGGGGGCACAGGGGGCAGGTACTGAAGCTTTCTTT
V: TRBV4-1; size: NA; length: 15; D: TRBD2; J: TRBJ2-1; CDR3: CASSGRAGGVNEQFF; DNA: TGCGCCAGCAGCGGACGAGCGGGGGGGGTCAATGAGCAGTTCTTC
V: TRBV13; size: medium-sized; length: 12; D: NA; J: TRBJ2-1; CDR3: CASSALGNEQFF; DNA: TGTGCCAGCAGCGCATTGGGAAATGAGCAGTTCTTC